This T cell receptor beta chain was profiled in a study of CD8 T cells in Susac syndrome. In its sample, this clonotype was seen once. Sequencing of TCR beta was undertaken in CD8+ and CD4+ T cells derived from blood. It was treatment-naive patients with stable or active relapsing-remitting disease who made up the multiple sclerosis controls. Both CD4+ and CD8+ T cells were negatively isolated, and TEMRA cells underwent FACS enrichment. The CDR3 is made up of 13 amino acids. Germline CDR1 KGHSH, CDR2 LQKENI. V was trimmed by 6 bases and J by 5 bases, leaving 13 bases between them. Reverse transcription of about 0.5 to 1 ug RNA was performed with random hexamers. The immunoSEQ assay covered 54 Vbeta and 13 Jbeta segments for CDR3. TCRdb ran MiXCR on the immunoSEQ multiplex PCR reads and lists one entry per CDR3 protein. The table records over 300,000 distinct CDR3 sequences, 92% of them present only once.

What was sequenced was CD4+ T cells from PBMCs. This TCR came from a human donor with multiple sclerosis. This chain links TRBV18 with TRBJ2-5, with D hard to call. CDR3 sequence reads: CASSRTLGETQYF. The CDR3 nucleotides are TGTGCCAGCTCTCGGACCCTAGGGGAGACCCAGTACTTC.